The rows below give T cell receptor beta chains drawn from one sample of a study of ipilimumab plus nivolumab after autologous stem cell transplantation. The assay was immunoSEQ multiplex PCR, and TCRdb's table has in-frame clones only and misses some. The table records almost 15,000 clones, around 74% of them present only once. The sequencing used PBMCs, collected in a trial of ipilimumab plus nivolumab as post-transplant consolidation. These receptors were collected from a male donor with primary mediastinal lymphoma. Both conserved end residues are part of each CDR3. The D gene is left open where the match is weak. Size tells how often a clone was seen (once, few, many) or the class of an expanded clone, and some rows leave it out.

NA TRBJ2-1 NA TRBV15 TGTGCCACCAGAGACAGGACGGGAATGTGGAATGAGCAGTTCTTC CATRDRTGMWNEQFF
NA TRBJ2-3 NA TRBV10-2 TGCGCCAGCAGTGACTTAAGGGGGGGCCGGACAGATACGCAGTATTTT CASSDLRGGRTDTQYF
NA TRBJ1-1 NA TRBV10-2 TGCGCCAGCAGTGAGCTAGGGCCGAACACTGAAGCTTTCTTT CASSELGPNTEAFF
NA TRBJ2-1 NA TRBV6-6 TGTGCCAGCATTAGTCGTCAGGGGGGTATAGTAGAGCAGTTCTTC CASISRQGGIVEQFF
NA TRBJ2-2 NA TRBV9 TGTGCCAGCAGCGTAGGTTTGGGACACATCTTAACCGGGGAGCTGTTTTTT CASSVGLGHILTGELFF
NA TRBJ2-5 NA TRBV2 TGTGCCAGCAGTGACCCGCTGGTGAAAGAGACCCAGTACTTC CASSDPLVKETQYF
TRBD1 TRBJ2-5 NA TRBV11-3 TGTGCCAGCAGCTTAGGGCGGGGACAGGGCGCGGAGACCCAGTACTTC CASSLGRGQGAETQYF
TRBD1 TRBJ1-3 once TRBV28 TGTGCCGGGAGGGGGCGACCCGGAAACACCATATATTTT CAGRGRPGNTIYF
NA TRBJ1-6 NA TRBV28 TGTGCCAGCCGCCAAAGGGCAGGCGGAAATTCACCCCTCCACTTT CASRQRAGGNSPLHF
TRBD2 TRBJ2-3 NA TRBV5-4 TGTGCCAGCAGCCTGGGCGGCGGGAGGGCCCCAGATACGCAGTATTTT CASSLGGGRAPDTQYF
TRBD1 TRBJ1-5 NA TRBV28 TGTGCCAGCAGCTTACCGGGACAGGGGGGAAGCAATCAGCCCCAGCATTTT CASSLPGQGGSNQPQHF
TRBD2 TRBJ2-7 NA TRBV2 TGTGCCAGCAATGGACTAGCGGGGGACGAGCAGTACTTC CASNGLAGDEQYF
TRBD2 TRBJ2-7 few TRBV11-1 TGTGCCAGCAGCCTTACTAGCGGGGAGTCGAACGAGCAGTACTTC CASSLTSGESNEQYF
NA TRBJ2-5 NA TRBV4-1 TGCGCCAGCAGCCAAGTCGAGGGAGAGACCCAGTACTTC CASSQVEGETQYF
TRBD1 TRBJ2-5 NA TRBV10-1 TGCGCCAGCAGCGACCCTGGACAGGGTCAAGAGACCCAGTACTTC CASSDPGQGQETQYF
TRBD1 TRBJ2-7 NA TRBV19 TGTGCCAGTAGCCCCAGACAGGGGGGGAAGGACGAGCAGTACTTC CASSPRQGGKDEQYF
TRBD1 TRBJ1-6 NA TRBV7-9 TGTGCCAGCAGCTGGGGGACAGGGGGCAATTCACCCCTCCACTTT CASSWGTGGNSPLHF
TRBD1 TRBJ1-1 medium-sized TRBV27 TGTGCCAGCACCACACAGGGGGCCAGTGAAGCTTTCTTT CASTTQGASEAFF